Following are 11 T cell receptor beta chains from one sample sequenced in a study of CD8 T cells in ankylosing spondylitis. From the 5' RACE reads, TCRdb called clonotypes with MiXCR, one entry per CDR3 protein. The sample consists of around 220,000 distinct CDR3 sequences, approximately 10% of them appearing once. The sequencing sample was made of blood, either unsorted or a sorted T cell fraction (not recorded which). These TCRs come from a male donor with ankylosing spondylitis or in good health (not recorded which).

This clonotype was seen many times. The chain recombines TRBV7-2 with TRBJ1-5; D is undetermined. The CDR3 runs to 14 residues. Germline V CDR1 and CDR2: SGHTA, FQGNSA. Trimming stripped 1 base from V and 6 bases from J, with 10 bases between. The CDR3 protein is CASSLVGGIQPQHF. In DNA form, the CDR3 reads TGTGCCAGCAGCTTAGTGGGAGGGATTCAGCCCCAGCATTTT.

The chain is built from TRBV6-1 and TRBJ2-4; 9 nucleotides agree with TRBD1. This CDR3 has 15 residues. From germline, CDR1 is MNHNS and CDR2 SASEGT. The J segment lost 0 bases and the V segment lost 7 bases, leaving 4 bases of the junction unmatched. CDR3 amino acids: CASKGQGKAKNIQYF. The CDR3 DNA follows: TGTGCCAGCAAGGGACAGGGTAAAGCCAAAAACATTCAGTACTTC.

This clonotype was counted between two and nine times. The chain recombines TRBV12-3 or TRBV12-4 with TRBJ2-7, with TRBD1 matching 9 bases. After removal of 6 bases from V and 3 bases from J, the junction contained 6 bases not matched to a gene. The CDR3 sequence is 14 residues long. The CDR3 nucleotides read TGTGCCAGCAGGCGGGACAGGGCTATCTACGAGCAGTACTTC. Translated: CASRRDRAIYEQYF.

This clonotype was found many times. The chain has TRBV5-1 and TRBJ2-2; D ambiguous. This CDR3 spans 17 amino acids. Germline V lookup: CDR1 SGHRS, CDR2 YFSETQ. With 3 bases removed from V and 0 bases from J, the gap between germline ends came to 15 bases. DNA for the CDR3: TGCGCCAGCAGCTATAGCTTAGCTCAGACGAACACCGGGGAGCTGTTTTTT. Protein: CASSYSLAQTNTGELFF.

This chain's CDR3 is CASSPGLAGGSETQYF. CDR3 DNA sequence: TGTGCCAGCAGCCCCGGACTAGCGGGGGGGAGTGAGACCCAGTACTTC. The chain combines TRBV28 with TRBJ2-5; TRBD2 agrees at 15 bases. CDR3 length: 16 residues. V was pared by 6 bases and J by 5 bases, with 7 bases of the junction left unmatched. Germline V gene lookup returns CDR1 MDHEN and CDR2 SYDVKM. Looking up the rest from reference TRBV28 and TRBJ2-5 gives the full variable domain: DVKVTQSSRYLVKRTGEKVFLECVQDMDHENMFWYRQDPGLGLRLIYFSYDVKMKEKGDIPEGYSVSREKKERFSLILESASTNQTSMYLCASSPGLAGGSETQYFGPGTRLLVL.

This clonotype was seen a few times. V and J are TRBV4-2 and TRBJ1-4, with D perhaps matching TRBD1 (5 bases). Trimming cost V 0 bases and J 5 bases, with 19 bases left between them. This CDR3 contains 18 residues. The V gene's germline CDR1 is LGHNA and CDR2 YNFKEQ. As DNA, the CDR3 is TGTGCCAGCAGCCAAGATGTGCAGGGAAGAATAAAAAATGAAAAACTGTTTTTT. Translation gives CASSQDVQGRIKNEKLFF.

This clonotype has at least ten counts. The CDR3 is CSARVVPSGANVLTF. CDR3 nucleotide sequence: TGCAGTGCTAGAGTTGTACCCTCTGGGGCCAACGTCCTGACTTTC. The V call is TRBV20-1, the J call TRBJ2-6, with D unresolved. V was cut by 1 base and J by 0 bases, with 7 bases left in between. Germline assignment: CDR1 DFQATT and CDR2 SNEGSKA (reference sequence). This CDR3 has 15 amino acids.

V usage is TRBV7-3 and J usage is TRBJ2-6, with a tentative D call TRBD2 (5 bases). This CDR3 has 18 residues. Germline V CDR1 and CDR2: SGHTA, FQGTGA. V lost 5 bases, J lost 0 bases, and 17 bases lay in between. CDR3 coding DNA: TGTGCCAGCAGCCCCTTAGGCGAGGACTTCTCTGGGGCCAACGTCCTGACTTTC. It yields the protein CASSPLGEDFSGANVLTF.

This clonotype showed up many times. The chain employs TRBV7-2 and TRBJ1-1; D unresolved. Germline-derived CDR1 and CDR2 are SGHTA and FQGNSA. The CDR3 has 14 amino acids. Trimming removed 2 bases from V and 4 bases from J, with 11 bases in between. DNA of the CDR3: TGTGCCAGCAGCTTATTTGGGGTAGGCACTGAAGCTTTCTTT. Translating it yields CASSLFGVGTEAFF.

This clonotype was counted a few times. J is TRBJ1-6 and V is TRBV3-1; TRBD1 matches 7 bases. The CDR3 is 14 residues long. The junction had 5 bases not matched to a gene; V was cut back by 4 bases and J by 8 bases. The germline CDR1 and CDR2 sequences are LGHDT and YNNKEL (reference sequence). CDR3 sequence reads: CASSPKGADSPLHF. CDR3 DNA sequence: TGTGCCAGCAGCCCTAAGGGGGCCGATTCACCCCTCCACTTT.

This clonotype showed up many times. The chain uses TRBV28 and TRBJ2-1; 8 nucleotides line up with TRBD1. The germline V gene has CDR1 MDHEN and CDR2 SYDVKM. The CDR3 is made up of 16 amino acids. The trim removed 6 bases at V and 7 bases at J, leaving 14 bases unmatched. CDR3 region: CASSHTPQGAWNEQFF. In nucleotides, the CDR3 is TGTGCCAGCAGCCACACACCCCAGGGGGCGTGGAATGAGCAGTTCTTC. Full variable domain (outside the CDR3, taken from reference TRBV28 and TRBJ2-1): DVKVTQSSRYLVKRTGEKVFLECVQDMDHENMFWYRQDPGLGLRLIYFSYDVKMKEKGDIPEGYSVSREKKERFSLILESASTNQTSMYLCASSHTPQGAWNEQFFGPGTRLTVL.